The present T cell receptor beta chain was sequenced within a study of cytomegalovirus exposure and HLA in healthy donors. This PCR relied on a set of 60 Vbeta primers and 13 Jbeta primers. TCRdb keeps only in-frame clones here, not all; method: immunoSEQ multiplex PCR. The sample includes 300,000 or so clones, approximately 84% of them seen just once. As to this clone: Its target is not known. Other DNA sequences from this sample encode an identical CDR3 as well.

Healthy bone marrow donors made up the donors. CDR3 size: 15 residues. From germline, CDR1 is LGHNA and CDR2 YSLEER. J gave up 4 bases and V 1 base, and 3 bases lay outside the gene matches. The study, taken as a whole, reports: Most sequenced TCRs were rare (though some public TCRs occurred in many donors). It was assumed in the presence/absence analyses that sequencing depth was roughly uniform across donors. Reports indicated that the classifier achieved high specificity and sensitivity in diagnosing cytomegalovirus status.

This receptor was obtained from a woman in her forties in good health and CMV-seropositive. This chain links TRBV4-3 with TRBJ2-1, with TRBD1 matching 8 bases. Sequencing was done on a sample of PBMCs. The CDR3 nucleotides read TGCGCCAGCAGCCAAGGGACAGGGAGTTACAATGAGCAGTTCTTC. It yields the protein CASSQGTGSYNEQFF.